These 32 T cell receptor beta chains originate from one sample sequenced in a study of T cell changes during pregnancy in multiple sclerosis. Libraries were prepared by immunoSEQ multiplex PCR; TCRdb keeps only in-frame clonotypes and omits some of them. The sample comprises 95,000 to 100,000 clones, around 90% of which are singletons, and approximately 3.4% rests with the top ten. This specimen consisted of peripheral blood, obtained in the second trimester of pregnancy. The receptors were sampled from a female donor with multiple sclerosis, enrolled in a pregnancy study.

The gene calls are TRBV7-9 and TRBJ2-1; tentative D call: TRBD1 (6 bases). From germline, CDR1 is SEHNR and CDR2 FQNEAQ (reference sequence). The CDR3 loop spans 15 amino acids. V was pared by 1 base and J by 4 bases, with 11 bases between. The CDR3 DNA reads TGTGCCAGCAGCTTAGGGTCAGGGGTGTACAATGAGCAGTTCTTC. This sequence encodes CASSLGSGVYNEQFF.

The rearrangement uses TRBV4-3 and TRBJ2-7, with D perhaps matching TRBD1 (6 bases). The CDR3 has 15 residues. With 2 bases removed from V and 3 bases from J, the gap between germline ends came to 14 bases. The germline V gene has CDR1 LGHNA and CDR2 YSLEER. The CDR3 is CASSQYPGENYEQYF. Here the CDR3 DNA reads TGCGCCAGCAGCCAATACCCAGGGGAGAACTACGAGCAGTACTTC.

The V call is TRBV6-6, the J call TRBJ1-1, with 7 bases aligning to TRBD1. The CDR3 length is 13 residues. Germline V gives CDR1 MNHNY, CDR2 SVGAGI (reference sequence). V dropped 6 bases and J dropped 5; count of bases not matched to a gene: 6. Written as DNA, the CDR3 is TGTGCCAGCAGCCGACAGGGAGTGACTGAAGCTTTCTTT. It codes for CASSRQGVTEAFF.

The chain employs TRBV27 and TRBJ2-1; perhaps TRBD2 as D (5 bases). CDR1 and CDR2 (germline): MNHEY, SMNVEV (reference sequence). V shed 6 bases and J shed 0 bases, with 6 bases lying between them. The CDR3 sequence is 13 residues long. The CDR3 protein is CASRGSSYNEQFF. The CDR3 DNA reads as TGTGCCAGCAGGGGGAGCTCCTACAATGAGCAGTTCTTC.

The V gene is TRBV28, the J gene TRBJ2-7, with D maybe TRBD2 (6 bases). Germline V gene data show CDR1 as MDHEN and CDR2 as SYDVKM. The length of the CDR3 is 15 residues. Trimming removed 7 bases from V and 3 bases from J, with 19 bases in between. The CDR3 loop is CASTARAEGRYEQYF. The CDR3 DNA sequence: TGTGCCAGCACCGCCCGCGCGGAGGGCCGCTACGAGCAGTACTTC.

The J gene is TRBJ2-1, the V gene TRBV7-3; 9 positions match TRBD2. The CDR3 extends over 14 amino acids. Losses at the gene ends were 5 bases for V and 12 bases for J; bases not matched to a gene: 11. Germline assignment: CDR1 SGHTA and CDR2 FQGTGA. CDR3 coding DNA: TGTGCCAGCAGCCCAGTGGCGGGAGGGTTGCTGCAGTTCTTC. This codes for CASSPVAGGLLQFF.

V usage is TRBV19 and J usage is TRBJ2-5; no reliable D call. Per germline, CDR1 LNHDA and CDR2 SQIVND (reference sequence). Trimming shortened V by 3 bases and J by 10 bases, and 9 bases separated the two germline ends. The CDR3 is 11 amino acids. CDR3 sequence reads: CASSMGSGQYF. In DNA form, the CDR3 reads TGTGCCAGTAGTATGGGCTCAGGCCAGTACTTC.

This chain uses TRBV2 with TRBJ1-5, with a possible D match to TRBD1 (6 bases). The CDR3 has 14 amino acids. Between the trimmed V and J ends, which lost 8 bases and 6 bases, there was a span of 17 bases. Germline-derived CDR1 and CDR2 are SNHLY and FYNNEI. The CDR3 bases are TGTGCCAGCGGAGAGGGGGGGTTCGGTCAGCCCCAGCATTTT. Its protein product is CASGEGGFGQPQHF. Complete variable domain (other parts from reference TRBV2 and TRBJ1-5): EPEVTQTPSHQVTQMGQEVILRCVPISNHLYFYWYRQILGQKVEFLVSFYNNEISEKSEIFDDQFSVERPDGSNFTLKIRSTKLEDSAMYFCASGEGGFGQPQHFGDGTRLSIL.

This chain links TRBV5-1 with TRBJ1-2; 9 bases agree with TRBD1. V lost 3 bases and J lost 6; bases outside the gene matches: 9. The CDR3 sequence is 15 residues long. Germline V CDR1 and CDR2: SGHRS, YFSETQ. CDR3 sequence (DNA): TGCGCCAGCAGCTACTCCGGGACAGGGTTCGATGGCTACACCTTC. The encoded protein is CASSYSGTGFDGYTF.

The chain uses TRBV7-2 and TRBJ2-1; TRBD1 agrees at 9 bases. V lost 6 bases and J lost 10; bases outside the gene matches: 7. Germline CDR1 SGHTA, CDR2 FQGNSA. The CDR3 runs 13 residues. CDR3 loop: CASSLDRGTEQFF. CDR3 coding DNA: TGTGCCAGCAGTTTGGACAGGGGTACCGAGCAGTTCTTC.

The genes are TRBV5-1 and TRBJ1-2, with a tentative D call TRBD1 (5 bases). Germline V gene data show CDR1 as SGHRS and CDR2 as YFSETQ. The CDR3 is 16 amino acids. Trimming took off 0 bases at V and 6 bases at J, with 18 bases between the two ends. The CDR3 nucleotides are TGCGCCAGCAGCTTGGCCATCTGGCACAAAGGGGATGGCTACACCTTC. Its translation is CASSLAIWHKGDGYTF.

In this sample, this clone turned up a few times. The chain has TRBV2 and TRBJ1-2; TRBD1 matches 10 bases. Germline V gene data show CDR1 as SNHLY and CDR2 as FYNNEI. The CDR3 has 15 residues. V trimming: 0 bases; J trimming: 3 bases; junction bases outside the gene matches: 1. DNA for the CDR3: TGTGCCAGCAGTGAAGCTGGGACAGGGGACTATGGCTACACCTTC. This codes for CASSEAGTGDYGYTF.

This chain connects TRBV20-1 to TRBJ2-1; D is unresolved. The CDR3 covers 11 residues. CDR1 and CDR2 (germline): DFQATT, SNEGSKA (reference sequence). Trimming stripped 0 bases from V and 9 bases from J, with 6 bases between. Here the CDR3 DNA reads TGCAGTGCTAGAGATCTAAGTGAGCAGTTCTTC. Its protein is CSARDLSEQFF.

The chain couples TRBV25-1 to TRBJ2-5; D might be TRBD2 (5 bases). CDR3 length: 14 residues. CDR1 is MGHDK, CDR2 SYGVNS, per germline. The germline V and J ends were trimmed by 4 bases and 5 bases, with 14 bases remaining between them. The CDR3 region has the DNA TGTGCCAGCAGTGGGGAACTAGTTTTGGAGACCCAGTACTTC. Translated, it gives CASSGELVLETQYF.

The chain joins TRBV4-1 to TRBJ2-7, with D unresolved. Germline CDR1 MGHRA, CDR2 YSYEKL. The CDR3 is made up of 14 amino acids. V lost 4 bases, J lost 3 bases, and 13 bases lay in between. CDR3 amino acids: CASSPLVDNYEQYF. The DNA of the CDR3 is TGCGCCAGCAGCCCGCTAGTTGATAACTACGAGCAGTACTTC.

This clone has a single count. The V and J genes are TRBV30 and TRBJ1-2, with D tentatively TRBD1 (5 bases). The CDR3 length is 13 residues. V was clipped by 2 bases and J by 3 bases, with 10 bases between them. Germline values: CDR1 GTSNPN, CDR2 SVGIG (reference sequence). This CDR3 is CAWSIQGHYGYTF. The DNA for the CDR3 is TGTGCCTGGAGTATCCAGGGCCACTATGGCTACACCTTC. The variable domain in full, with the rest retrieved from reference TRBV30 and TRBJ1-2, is SQTIHQWPATLVQPVGSPLSLECTVEGTSNPNLYWYRQAAGRGLQLLFYSVGIGQISSEVPQNLSASRPQDRQFILSSKKLLLSDSGFYLCAWSIQGHYGYTFGSGTRLTVV.

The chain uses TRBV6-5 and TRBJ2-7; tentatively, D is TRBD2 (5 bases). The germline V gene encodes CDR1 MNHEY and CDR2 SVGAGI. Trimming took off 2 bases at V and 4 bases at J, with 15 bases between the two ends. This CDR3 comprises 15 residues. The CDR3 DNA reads TGTGCCAGCAGTTACAGGGAGCCCCCTCGATACGAGCAGTACTTC. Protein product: CASSYREPPRYEQYF.

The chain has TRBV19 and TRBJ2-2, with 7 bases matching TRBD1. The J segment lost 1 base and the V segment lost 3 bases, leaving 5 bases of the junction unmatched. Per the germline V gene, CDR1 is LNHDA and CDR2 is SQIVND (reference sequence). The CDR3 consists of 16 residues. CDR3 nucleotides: TGTGCCAGTAGTATTTTCGGGACAGTGAACACCGGGGAGCTGTTTTTT. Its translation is CASSIFGTVNTGELFF.

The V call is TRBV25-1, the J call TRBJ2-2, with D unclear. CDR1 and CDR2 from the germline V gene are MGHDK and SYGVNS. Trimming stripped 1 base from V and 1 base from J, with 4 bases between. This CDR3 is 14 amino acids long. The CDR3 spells CASSEFQNTGELFF. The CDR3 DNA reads TGTGCCAGCAGTGAATTTCAGAACACCGGGGAGCTGTTTTTT. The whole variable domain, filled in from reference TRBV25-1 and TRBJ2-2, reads EADIYQTPRYLVIGTGKKITLECSQTMGHDKMYWYQQDPGMELHLIHYSYGVNSTEKGDLSSESTVSRIRTEHFPLTLESARPSHTSQYLCASSEFQNTGELFFGEGSRLTVL.

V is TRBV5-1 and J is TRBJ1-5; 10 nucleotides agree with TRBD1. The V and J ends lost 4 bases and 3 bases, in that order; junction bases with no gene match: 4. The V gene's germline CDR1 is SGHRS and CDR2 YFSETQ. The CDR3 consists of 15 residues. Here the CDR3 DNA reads TGCGCCAGCAGCCCCGGGACAGGGGACAATCAGCCCCAGCATTTT. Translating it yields CASSPGTGDNQPQHF.

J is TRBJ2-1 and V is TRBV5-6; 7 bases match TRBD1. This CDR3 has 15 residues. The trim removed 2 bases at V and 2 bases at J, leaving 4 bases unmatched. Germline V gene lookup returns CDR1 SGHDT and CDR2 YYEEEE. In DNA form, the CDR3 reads TGTGCCAGCAGCTTCGACGACAGGGCCTACAATGAGCAGTTCTTC. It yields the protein CASSFDDRAYNEQFF.

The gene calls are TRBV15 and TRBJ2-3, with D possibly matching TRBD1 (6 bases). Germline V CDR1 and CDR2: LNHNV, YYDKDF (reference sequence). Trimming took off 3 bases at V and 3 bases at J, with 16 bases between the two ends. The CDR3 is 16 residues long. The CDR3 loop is CATSRYREGGTDTQYF. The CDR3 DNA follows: TGTGCCACCAGCAGGTACAGGGAAGGTGGGACAGATACGCAGTATTTT. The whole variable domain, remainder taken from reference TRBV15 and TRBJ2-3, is DAMVIQNPRYQVTQFGKPVTLSCSQTLNHNVMYWYQQKSSQAPKLLFHYYDKDFNNEADTPDNFQSRRPNTSFCFLDIRSPGLGDTAMYLCATSRYREGGTDTQYFGPGTRLTVL.

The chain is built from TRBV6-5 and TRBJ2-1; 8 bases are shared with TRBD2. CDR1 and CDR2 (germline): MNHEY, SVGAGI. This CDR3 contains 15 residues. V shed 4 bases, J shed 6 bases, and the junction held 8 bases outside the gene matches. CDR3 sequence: CASSSLTSGFNEQFF. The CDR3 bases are TGTGCCAGCAGTTCCCTTACTAGCGGATTCAATGAGCAGTTCTTC.

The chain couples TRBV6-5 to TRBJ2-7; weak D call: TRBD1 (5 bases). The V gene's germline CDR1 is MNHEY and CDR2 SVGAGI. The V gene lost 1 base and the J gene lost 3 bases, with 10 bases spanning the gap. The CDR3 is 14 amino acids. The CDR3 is CASSYLRQGYEQYF. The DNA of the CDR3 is TGTGCCAGCAGTTACTTGAGGCAGGGCTACGAGCAGTACTTC.

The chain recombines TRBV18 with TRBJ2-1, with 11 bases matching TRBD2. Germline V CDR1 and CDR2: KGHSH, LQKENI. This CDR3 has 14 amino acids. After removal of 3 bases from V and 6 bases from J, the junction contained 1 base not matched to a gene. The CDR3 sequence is CASSPSGRGNEQFF. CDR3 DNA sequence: TGTGCCAGCTCACCTAGCGGGAGGGGCAATGAGCAGTTCTTC. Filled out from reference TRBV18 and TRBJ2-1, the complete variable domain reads NAGVMQNPRHLVRRRGQEARLRCSPMKGHSHVYWYRQLPEEGLKFMVYLQKENIIDESGMPKERFSAEFPKEGPSILRIQQVVRGDSAAYFCASSPSGRGNEQFFGPGTRLTVL.

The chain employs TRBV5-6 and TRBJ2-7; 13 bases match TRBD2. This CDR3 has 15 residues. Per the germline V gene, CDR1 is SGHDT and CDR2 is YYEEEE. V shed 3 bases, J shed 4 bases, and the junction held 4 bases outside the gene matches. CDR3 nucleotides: TGTGCCAGCAGCTCCACACTAGCGGGAGGGTACGAGCAGTACTTC. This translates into CASSSTLAGGYEQYF.

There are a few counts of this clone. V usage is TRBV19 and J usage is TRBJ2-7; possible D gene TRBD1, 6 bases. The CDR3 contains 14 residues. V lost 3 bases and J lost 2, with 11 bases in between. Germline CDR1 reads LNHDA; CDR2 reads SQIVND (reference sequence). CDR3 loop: CASSMRTAPYEQYF. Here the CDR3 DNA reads TGTGCCAGTAGTATGAGGACAGCCCCCTACGAGCAGTACTTC.

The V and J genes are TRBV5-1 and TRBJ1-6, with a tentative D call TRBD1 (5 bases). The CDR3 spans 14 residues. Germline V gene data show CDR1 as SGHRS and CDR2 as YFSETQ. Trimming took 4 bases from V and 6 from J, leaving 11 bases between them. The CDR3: CASSPAGVNSPLHF. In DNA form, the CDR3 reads TGCGCCAGCAGCCCGGCGGGGGTTAATTCACCCCTCCACTTT.

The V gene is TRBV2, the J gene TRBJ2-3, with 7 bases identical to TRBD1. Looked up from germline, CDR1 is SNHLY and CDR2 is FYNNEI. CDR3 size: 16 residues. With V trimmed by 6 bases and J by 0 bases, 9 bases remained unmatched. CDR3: CASSSGTVWSTDTQYF. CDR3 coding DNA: TGTGCCAGCAGCTCCGGGACAGTGTGGAGCACAGATACGCAGTATTTT.

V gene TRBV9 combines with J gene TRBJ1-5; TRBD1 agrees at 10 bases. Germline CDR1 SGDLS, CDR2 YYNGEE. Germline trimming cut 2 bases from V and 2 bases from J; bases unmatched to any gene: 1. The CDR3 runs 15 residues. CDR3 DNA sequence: TGTGCCAGCAGCGTTGGACAGGGGGGCAATCAGCCCCAGCATTTT. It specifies CASSVGQGGNQPQHF.

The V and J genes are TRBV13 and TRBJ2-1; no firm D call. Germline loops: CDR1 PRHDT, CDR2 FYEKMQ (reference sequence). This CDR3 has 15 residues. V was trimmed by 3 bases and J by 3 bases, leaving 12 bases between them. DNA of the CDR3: TGTGCCAGCAGCTTGGTCGGTAACAGCTACAATGAGCAGTTCTTC. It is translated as CASSLVGNSYNEQFF.

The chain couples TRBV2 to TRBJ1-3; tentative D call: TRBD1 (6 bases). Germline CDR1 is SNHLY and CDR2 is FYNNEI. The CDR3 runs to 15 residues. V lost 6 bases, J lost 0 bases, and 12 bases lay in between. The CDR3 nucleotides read TGTGCCAGCAGATTGACAGGACTCTCTGGAAACACCATATATTTT. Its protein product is CASRLTGLSGNTIYF.